These T cell receptor beta chains were read from a single sample in a study of STAT3 mutations in large granular lymphocyte leukemia. The protocol was immunoSEQ multiplex PCR, while the TCRdb copy is restricted to in-frame clones and leaves out a portion. Here the sample spans several thousand clones, about 89% being singletons. Sequenced: peripheral blood mononuclear cells. Every receptor here comes from an elderly man with T-cell large granular lymphocyte leukemia. Some clones in this sample may be carry-over from other donors' samples. Each CDR3 is given with its conserved first and last residue. The D gene is left open where the match is weak.

v_call	d_call	j_call	cdr3_aa
TRBV14	NA	TRBJ2-2	CASSKTTGGELFF
TRBV7-9	NA	TRBJ1-4	CASSAANEKLFF
TRBV19	TRBD1	TRBJ1-5	CASSRRDSQANQPQHF
TRBV7-9	NA	TRBJ2-5	CASSFPDNTAGIGTQYF
TRBV7-9	TRBD1	TRBJ1-4	CASSLETGEGEKLFF
TRBV9	NA	TRBJ1-5	CASSVEPAVGNQPQHF
TRBV5-4	NA	TRBJ1-2	CASSLSGGSYVYTF
TRBV5-1	NA	TRBJ2-7	CASSLGESSYEQYF
TRBV18	NA	TRBJ1-5	CASSLGGVSNQPQHF
TRBV15	NA	TRBJ2-7	CATSRDAVSSYEQYF
TRBV9	NA	TRBJ1-4	CASRKVATNEKLFF
TRBV30	TRBD2	TRBJ2-3	CAWAKRGDTQYF
TRBV6-1	TRBD1	TRBJ1-5	CASSRGQGSNQPQHF
TRBV5-1	NA	TRBJ1-2	CASSREEDQYGYTF
TRBV27	NA	TRBJ1-6	CASTRWALVSPLHF
TRBV28	TRBD1	TRBJ1-4	CASSWGQGWRDYEKLFF
TRBV4-3	NA	TRBJ2-3	CASSQVDSDTQYF
TRBV12-5	NA	TRBJ2-2	CASGRTHTNTGELFF
TRBV5-4	TRBD1	TRBJ2-2	CASSFPTGGGMEELFF
TRBV5-6	TRBD2	TRBJ2-7	CASSWGGSSYEQYF
TRBV5-4	TRBD2	TRBJ2-1	CASSSPRGGAYNEQFF
TRBV6-1	TRBD1	TRBJ1-6	CASTPRDRGPLTLHF
TRBV15	NA	TRBJ2-7	CATSRGSYEQYF
TRBV19	NA	TRBJ2-3	CASSPTTDTQYF
TRBV27	NA	TRBJ1-5	CASKIGRARNQPQHF
TRBV5-5	TRBD1	TRBJ2-7	CASSLFSGTGSYEQYF
TRBV5-1	TRBD2	TRBJ2-3	CASSREGQGGTDTQYF
TRBV7-9	NA	TRBJ2-7	CASSYRDFGKYEQYF
TRBV11-3	NA	TRBJ2-5	CASSLDGETQYF